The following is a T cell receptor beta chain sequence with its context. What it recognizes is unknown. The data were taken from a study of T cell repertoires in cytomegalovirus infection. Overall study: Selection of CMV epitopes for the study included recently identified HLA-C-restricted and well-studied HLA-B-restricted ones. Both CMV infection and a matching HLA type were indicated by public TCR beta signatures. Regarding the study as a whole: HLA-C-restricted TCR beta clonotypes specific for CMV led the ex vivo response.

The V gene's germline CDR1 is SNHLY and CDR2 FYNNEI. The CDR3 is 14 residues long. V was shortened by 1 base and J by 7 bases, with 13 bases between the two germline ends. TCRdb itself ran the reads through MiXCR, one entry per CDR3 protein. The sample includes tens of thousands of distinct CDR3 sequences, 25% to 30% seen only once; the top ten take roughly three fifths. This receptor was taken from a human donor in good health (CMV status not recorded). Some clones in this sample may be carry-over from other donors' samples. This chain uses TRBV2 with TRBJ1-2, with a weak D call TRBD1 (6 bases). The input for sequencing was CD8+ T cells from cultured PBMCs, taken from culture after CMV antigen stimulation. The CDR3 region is CASSEETGYGGYTF. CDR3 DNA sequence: TGTGCCAGCAGTGAAGAAACAGGGTATGGTGGCTACACCTTC.